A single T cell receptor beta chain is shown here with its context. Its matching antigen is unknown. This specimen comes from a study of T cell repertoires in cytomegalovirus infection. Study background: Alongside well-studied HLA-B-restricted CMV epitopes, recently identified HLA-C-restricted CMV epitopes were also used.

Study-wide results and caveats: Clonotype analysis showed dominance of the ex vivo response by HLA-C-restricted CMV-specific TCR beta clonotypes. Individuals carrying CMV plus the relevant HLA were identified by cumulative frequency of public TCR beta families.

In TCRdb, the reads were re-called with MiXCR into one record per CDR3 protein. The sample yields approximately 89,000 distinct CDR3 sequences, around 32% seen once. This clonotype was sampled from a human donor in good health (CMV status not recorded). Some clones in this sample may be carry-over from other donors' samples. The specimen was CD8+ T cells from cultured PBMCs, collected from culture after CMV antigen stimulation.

DNA for the CDR3: TGTGCCAGCAGCTACGGGACAGAGGGCGAAACCTTC. As protein: CASSYGTEGETF. The chain has TRBV5-4 and TRBJ1-2; TRBD1 matches at 7 bases. CDR3 length equals 12 residues. V was pared by 3 bases and J by 14 bases, with 10 bases of the junction left unmatched. Per the germline V gene, CDR1 is SGHNT and CDR2 is YYREEE (reference sequence). Supplemented by reference TRBV5-4 and TRBJ1-2, the full variable domain reads ETGVTQSPTHLIKTRGQQVTLRCSSQSGHNTVSWYQQALGQGPQFIFQYYREEENGRGNFPPRFSGLQFPNYSSELNVNALELDDSALYLCASSYGTEGETFGSGTRLTVV.